These T cell receptor beta chains were read from a single sample in a study of Graves' ophthalmopathy and Graves' hyperthyroidism. Using its own MiXCR run on the multiplex PCR reads, TCRdb lists one record per CDR3 protein. The top ten hold around 4.6% of the sample, which has a few hundred thousand distinct CDR3 sequences, roughly 40% seen once. Sequenced material: peripheral blood or thyroid tissue (not recorded which). These receptors all come from an adult man with Graves' hyperthyroidism. CDR3s include the opening cysteine and the closing phenylalanine or tryptophan. D genes are given only for firm matches. The size entry is marked missing in some rows and otherwise reads once, few, many or a size class.

D gene: TRBD2
J gene: TRBJ2-7
V gene: TRBV29-1
clone size: few
CDR3 protein: CSVNSGTSHQQYF
CDR3 DNA: TGCAGCGTGAATTCCGGGACTAGTCACCAGCAGTACTTC

D gene: -
J gene: TRBJ2-7
V gene: TRBV6-5
clone size: many
CDR3 protein: CASSYSGREQYF
CDR3 DNA: TGTGCCAGCAGTTACTCAGGGAGGGAGCAGTACTTC

D gene: -
J gene: TRBJ2-7
V gene: TRBV29-1
clone size: -
CDR3 protein: CSVRWQGSYEQYF
CDR3 DNA: TGCAGCGTTCGGTGGCAGGGATCCTACGAGCAGTACTTC

D gene: TRBD1
J gene: TRBJ1-1
V gene: TRBV19
clone size: few
CDR3 protein: CASSTGTENTEAFF
CDR3 DNA: TGTGCCAGTAGTACTGGGACAGAGAACACTGAAGCTTTCTTT

D gene: -
J gene: TRBJ2-6
V gene: TRBV24-1
clone size: -
CDR3 protein: CATSDLSGTF
CDR3 DNA: TGTGCCACCAGTGATCTGTCCGGGACTTTC

D gene: -
J gene: TRBJ2-3
V gene: TRBV7-9
clone size: -
CDR3 protein: CASSSISGGTDTQYF
CDR3 DNA: TGTGCCAGCAGCTCCATATCGGGGGGCACAGATACGCAGTATTTT

D gene: TRBD1
J gene: TRBJ1-6
V gene: TRBV4-2
clone size: many
CDR3 protein: CASSQGTGRDSPLHF
CDR3 DNA: TGTGCCAGCAGCCAAGGGACAGGGAGAGATTCACCCCTCCACTTT

D gene: -
J gene: TRBJ1-1
V gene: TRBV29-1
clone size: many
CDR3 protein: CSGTNTEAFF
CDR3 DNA: TGCAGCGGAACCAACACTGAAGCTTTCTTT

D gene: -
J gene: TRBJ1-1
V gene: TRBV15
clone size: many
CDR3 protein: CATSTSRTAAHTEAFF
CDR3 DNA: TGTGCCACCAGCACCTCCCGGACAGCTGCTCACACTGAAGCTTTCTTT

D gene: -
J gene: TRBJ1-1
V gene: TRBV20-1
clone size: few
CDR3 protein: CSAGGWDVNTEAFF
CDR3 DNA: TGCAGTGCTGGGGGGTGGGACGTGAACACTGAAGCTTTCTTT

D gene: TRBD1
J gene: TRBJ1-2
V gene: TRBV12-3/TRBV12-4
clone size: -
CDR3 protein: CASTLGQGNYGCTF
CDR3 DNA: TGTGCCAGCACCCTGGGACAGGGAAACTATGGCTGCACCTTC

D gene: -
J gene: TRBJ1-2
V gene: TRBV2
clone size: many
CDR3 protein: CASIETRTMGGYTF
CDR3 DNA: TGTGCCAGCATTGAGACTCGGACTATGGGAGGCTACACCTTC

D gene: -
J gene: TRBJ2-7
V gene: TRBV5-5
clone size: many
CDR3 protein: CASSPGQGGYEQYF
CDR3 DNA: TGTGCCAGCAGCCCCGGCCAGGGGGGATACGAGCAGTACTTC

D gene: -
J gene: TRBJ1-5
V gene: TRBV2
clone size: few
CDR3 protein: CASSEGPLNQPQHF
CDR3 DNA: TGTGCCAGCAGTGAAGGGCCATTGAATCAGCCCCAGCATTTT

D gene: -
J gene: TRBJ2-5
V gene: TRBV15
clone size: few
CDR3 protein: CATSSLGETQYF
CDR3 DNA: TGTGCCACCAGCAGCTTAGGCGAGACCCAGTACTTC

D gene: TRBD1
J gene: TRBJ1-2
V gene: TRBV12-3/TRBV12-4
clone size: -
CDR3 protein: CASSTGGTGGYTF
CDR3 DNA: TGTGCCAGCAGTACAGGGGGAACTGGTGGCTACACCTTC

D gene: -
J gene: TRBJ1-4
V gene: TRBV18
clone size: many
CDR3 protein: CASSRGNEKLFF
CDR3 DNA: TGTGCCAGCTCCCGTGGCAACGAAAAACTGTTTTTT

D gene: TRBD1
J gene: TRBJ1-2
V gene: TRBV29-1
clone size: once
CDR3 protein: CSGTGEPNYGYTF
CDR3 DNA: TGCAGCGGGACAGGGGAACCAAACTATGGCTACACCTTC

D gene: TRBD2
J gene: TRBJ2-3
V gene: TRBV5-4
clone size: -
CDR3 protein: CASSLRRGVLDTQYF
CDR3 DNA: TGTGCCAGCAGTTTACGGCGGGGGGTGTTGGATACGCAGTATTTT

D gene: TRBD1
J gene: TRBJ1-5
V gene: TRBV19
clone size: -
CDR3 protein: CASSPQGAGNQPQHF
CDR3 DNA: TGTGCCAGTAGTCCACAGGGGGCCGGGAATCAGCCCCAGCATTTT

D gene: -
J gene: TRBJ2-1
V gene: TRBV7-6
clone size: -
CDR3 protein: CASSLAGFSYNEQFF
CDR3 DNA: TGTGCCAGCAGCTTAGCGGGGTTTTCCTACAATGAGCAGTTCTTC

D gene: -
J gene: TRBJ2-7
V gene: TRBV28
clone size: -
CDR3 protein: CASSTAGGSSYEQYF
CDR3 DNA: TGTGCCAGCAGCACGGCGGGTGGTAGCTCCTACGAGCAGTACTTC

D gene: TRBD2
J gene: TRBJ2-3
V gene: TRBV20-1
clone size: -
CDR3 protein: CSAITGTSPDTQYF
CDR3 DNA: TGCAGTGCTATTACCGGGACTAGCCCAGATACGCAGTATTTT

D gene: TRBD2
J gene: TRBJ2-3
V gene: TRBV19
clone size: -
CDR3 protein: CASSIGGKDTQYF
CDR3 DNA: TGTGCCAGTAGTATCGGGGGGAAGGATACGCAGTATTTT

D gene: -
J gene: TRBJ1-1
V gene: TRBV6-1
clone size: -
CDR3 protein: CASSGWTVSTEAFF
CDR3 DNA: TGTGCCAGCAGTGGGTGGACAGTGAGCACTGAAGCTTTCTTT

D gene: -
J gene: TRBJ1-2
V gene: TRBV7-2
clone size: -
CDR3 protein: CASSLGWGDGYTF
CDR3 DNA: TGTGCCAGCAGCTTAGGTTGGGGTGATGGCTACACCTTC

D gene: -
J gene: TRBJ2-7
V gene: TRBV5-8
clone size: many
CDR3 protein: CASSLVDSSYEQYF
CDR3 DNA: TGTGCCAGCAGCTTGGTAGACAGCTCCTACGAGCAGTACTTC

D gene: -
J gene: TRBJ1-2
V gene: TRBV9
clone size: -
CDR3 protein: CASSVEGGNYGYTF
CDR3 DNA: TGTGCCAGCAGCGTAGAAGGAGGGAACTATGGCTACACCTTC

D gene: -
J gene: TRBJ2-2
V gene: TRBV29-1
clone size: -
CDR3 protein: CSVEGGSGTGELFF
CDR3 DNA: TGCAGCGTCGAGGGGGGGTCGGGCACCGGGGAGCTGTTTTTT

D gene: -
J gene: TRBJ2-6
V gene: TRBV5-8
clone size: many
CDR3 protein: CASKTGAISGANVLTF
CDR3 DNA: TGTGCCAGCAAGACAGGTGCGATCTCTGGGGCCAACGTCCTGACTTTC

D gene: -
J gene: TRBJ2-5
V gene: TRBV15
clone size: -
CDR3 protein: CATSRDLGDPETQYF
CDR3 DNA: TGTGCCACCAGCAGAGATCTAGGAGATCCCGAGACCCAGTACTTC

D gene: -
J gene: TRBJ1-2
V gene: TRBV25-1
clone size: -
CDR3 protein: CASTDDYGYTF
CDR3 DNA: TGTGCTAGTACAGATGACTATGGCTACACCTTC

D gene: TRBD1
J gene: TRBJ1-5
V gene: TRBV19
clone size: many
CDR3 protein: CASEGQGGNQPQHF
CDR3 DNA: TGTGCCAGTGAGGGACAGGGGGGCAATCAGCCCCAGCATTTT

D gene: TRBD2
J gene: TRBJ2-5
V gene: TRBV20-1
clone size: -
CDR3 protein: CSARGGLAGYETQYF
CDR3 DNA: TGCAGTGCTAGGGGGGGACTAGCGGGATATGAGACCCAGTACTTC

D gene: -
J gene: TRBJ1-1
V gene: TRBV9
clone size: many
CDR3 protein: CASSLASGNTEAFF
CDR3 DNA: TGTGCCAGCAGCCTGGCGTCGGGGAACACTGAAGCTTTCTTT

D gene: TRBD1
J gene: TRBJ2-7
V gene: TRBV15
clone size: once
CDR3 protein: CATSRDGTGAFEQYF
CDR3 DNA: TGTGCCACCAGCAGAGACGGGACAGGGGCTTTCGAGCAGTACTTC

D gene: TRBD1
J gene: TRBJ2-7
V gene: TRBV30
clone size: -
CDR3 protein: CAWSVEGATSEQYF
CDR3 DNA: TGTGCCTGGAGTGTAGAGGGGGCGACGAGTGAGCAGTACTTC

D gene: TRBD1
J gene: TRBJ1-5
V gene: TRBV2
clone size: many
CDR3 protein: CASSFSPGQGAKSNQPQHF
CDR3 DNA: TGTGCCAGCAGTTTTTCCCCGGGACAGGGGGCGAAGAGCAATCAGCCCCAGCATTTT

D gene: TRBD1
J gene: TRBJ2-5
V gene: TRBV24-1
clone size: few
CDR3 protein: CATSASDRGRETQYF
CDR3 DNA: TGTGCCACCAGTGCCTCGGACAGGGGGCGGGAGACCCAGTACTTC

D gene: -
J gene: TRBJ1-4
V gene: TRBV20-1
clone size: many
CDR3 protein: CSAREGAHSGVGLFF
CDR3 DNA: TGCAGTGCTAGAGAGGGGGCACATTCGGGTGTCGGGCTGTTTTTT

D gene: -
J gene: TRBJ1-1
V gene: TRBV12-3/TRBV12-4
clone size: many
CDR3 protein: CASSYRPWPGMNTEAFF
CDR3 DNA: TGTGCCAGCAGTTACAGGCCCTGGCCCGGCATGAACACTGAAGCTTTCTTT

D gene: -
J gene: TRBJ1-1
V gene: TRBV12-3/TRBV12-4
clone size: -
CDR3 protein: CASSYSWAQGAFF
CDR3 DNA: TGTGCCAGCAGTTACTCGTGGGCCCAGGGAGCTTTCTTT

D gene: -
J gene: TRBJ1-1
V gene: TRBV6-5
clone size: many
CDR3 protein: CATDPGNGTEAFF
CDR3 DNA: TGTGCCACCGACCCCGGCAACGGCACTGAAGCTTTCTTT

D gene: TRBD2
J gene: TRBJ2-5
V gene: TRBV25-1
clone size: -
CDR3 protein: CASSRGGAGAQETQYF
CDR3 DNA: TGTGCCAGCAGTCGGGGGGGGGCAGGAGCACAAGAGACCCAGTACTTC

D gene: TRBD2
J gene: TRBJ2-7
V gene: TRBV13
clone size: many
CDR3 protein: CASSLGLAGGYEQYF
CDR3 DNA: TGTGCCAGCAGTTTAGGCCTAGCGGGAGGCTACGAGCAGTACTTC

D gene: -
J gene: TRBJ2-7
V gene: TRBV7-9
clone size: -
CDR3 protein: CASSLGSVYNEQYF
CDR3 DNA: TGTGCCAGCAGCTTAGGGTCAGTGTACAATGAGCAGTACTTC

D gene: -
J gene: TRBJ2-2
V gene: TRBV12-3/TRBV12-4
clone size: -
CDR3 protein: CASSTWTENTGELFF
CDR3 DNA: TGTGCCAGCAGTACCTGGACAGAAAACACCGGGGAGCTGTTTTTT

D gene: -
J gene: TRBJ2-7
V gene: TRBV29-1
clone size: many
CDR3 protein: CSALLTVENYEQYF
CDR3 DNA: TGCAGCGCCCTACTAACGGTCGAGAATTACGAGCAGTACTTC

D gene: TRBD1
J gene: TRBJ2-7
V gene: TRBV7-9
clone size: -
CDR3 protein: CASSFRDRDEYEQYF
CDR3 DNA: TGTGCCAGCAGCTTCCGGGACAGGGATGAATACGAGCAGTACTTC

D gene: TRBD1
J gene: TRBJ1-3
V gene: TRBV2
clone size: many
CDR3 protein: CASIQGGLSNTIYF
CDR3 DNA: TGTGCCAGCATTCAGGGGGGGTTATCAAACACCATATATTTT

D gene: TRBD1
J gene: TRBJ2-7
V gene: TRBV5-6
clone size: many
CDR3 protein: CASSFIPTGVGEQYF
CDR3 DNA: TGTGCCAGCAGCTTTATCCCCACAGGGGTCGGCGAGCAGTACTTC

D gene: -
J gene: TRBJ1-5
V gene: TRBV5-1
clone size: many
CDR3 protein: CASSLAGNNNQPQHF
CDR3 DNA: TGCGCCAGCAGCTTGGCCGGGAATAACAATCAGCCCCAGCATTTT

D gene: -
J gene: TRBJ1-1
V gene: TRBV20-1
clone size: many
CDR3 protein: CSARDLGGGNTEAFF
CDR3 DNA: TGCAGTGCTAGAGATCTGGGGGGCGGGAACACTGAAGCTTTCTTT

D gene: -
J gene: TRBJ1-2
V gene: TRBV15
clone size: -
CDR3 protein: CATSRDRGFDGYTF
CDR3 DNA: TGTGCCACCAGCAGAGATCGGGGGTTCGATGGCTACACCTTC

D gene: -
J gene: TRBJ1-3
V gene: TRBV29-1
clone size: many
CDR3 protein: CSVRMASSGNTIYF
CDR3 DNA: TGCAGCGTGCGGATGGCGAGCTCTGGAAACACCATATATTTT

D gene: -
J gene: TRBJ1-2
V gene: TRBV3-1
clone size: few
CDR3 protein: CASSQEGNGYTF
CDR3 DNA: TGTGCCAGCAGCCAAGAGGGTAATGGCTACACCTTC

D gene: -
J gene: TRBJ2-6
V gene: TRBV7-8
clone size: many
CDR3 protein: CASSLNLGANVLTF
CDR3 DNA: TGTGCCAGCAGCTTAAATCTTGGGGCCAACGTCCTGACTTTC

D gene: TRBD1
J gene: TRBJ2-2
V gene: TRBV25-1
clone size: -
CDR3 protein: CASSELGQVKPGELFF
CDR3 DNA: TGTGCCAGCAGTGAATTGGGACAGGTGAAGCCCGGGGAGCTGTTTTTT

D gene: -
J gene: TRBJ2-7
V gene: TRBV3-1
clone size: many
CDR3 protein: CASKDRKSYEQYF
CDR3 DNA: TGTGCCAGCAAGGACCGGAAGTCCTACGAGCAGTACTTC